This paragraph covers one T cell receptor beta chain sequence. Antigen: not known. The CDR3 is made up of 13 amino acids. V was cut by 6 bases and J by 0 bases, with 8 bases left in between. Germline values: CDR1 KGHSH, CDR2 LQKENI. This entry belongs to a study of cytomegalovirus exposure and HLA in healthy donors. Across the study: Researchers found that roughly 77% of some 400 genotyped donors fell within the Caucasian-associated ancestry cluster. General observations from the study: Later analysis revealed greater clonal expansion in HLA-associated TCR beta chains than in equally common others. Later analysis suggested most CMV-associated TCR beta chains were HLA-restricted.

PCR used 60 Vbeta primers and 13 Jbeta primers. Assay used: immunoSEQ multiplex PCR; TCRdb lists only in-frame clones, some missing. Of around 150,000 clones listed, 77% were seen once; the top ten hold around 1.5%. The TCR comes from a woman in her thirties or forties in good health and CMV-seronegative. Input material: PBMCs. The rearrangement uses TRBV18 and TRBJ1-1; D gene unclear. CDR3 in amino acids: CASSEHLNTEAFF. CDR3 coding DNA: TGTGCCAGCTCGGAGCATCTGAACACTGAAGCTTTCTTT.